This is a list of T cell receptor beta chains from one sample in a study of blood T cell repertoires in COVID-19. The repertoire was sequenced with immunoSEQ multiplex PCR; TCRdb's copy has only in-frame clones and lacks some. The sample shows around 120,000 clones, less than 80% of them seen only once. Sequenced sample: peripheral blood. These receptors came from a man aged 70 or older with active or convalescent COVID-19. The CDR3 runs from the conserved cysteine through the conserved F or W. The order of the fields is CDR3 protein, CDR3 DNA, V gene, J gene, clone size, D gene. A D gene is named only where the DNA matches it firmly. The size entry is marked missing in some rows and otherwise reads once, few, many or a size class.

cdr3_aa: CASSLDRPRGLGEQYF; cdr3_nt: TGTGCCAGCAGCTTAGATAGGCCCAGGGGGCTAGGCGAGCAGTACTTC; v_call: TRBV11-2; j_call: TRBJ2-7; clone_size: -; d_call: TRBD1
cdr3_aa: CASSQESGANVLTF; cdr3_nt: TGTGCCAGCAGCCAAGAGAGCGGGGCCAACGTCCTGACTTTC; v_call: TRBV3-1/TRBV3-2; j_call: TRBJ2-6; clone_size: -; d_call: -
cdr3_aa: CASSVNGVWTLEQYF; cdr3_nt: TGTGCCAGCAGCGTAAATGGTGTCTGGACTCTAGAGCAGTACTTC; v_call: TRBV9; j_call: TRBJ2-7; clone_size: -; d_call: -
cdr3_aa: CASSLEGGRSGYTF; cdr3_nt: TGCGCCAGCAGCTTAGAAGGGGGACGAAGTGGCTACACCTTC; v_call: TRBV5-1; j_call: TRBJ1-2; clone_size: few; d_call: -
cdr3_aa: CSGRGAREKLFF; cdr3_nt: TGCAGCGGCCGGGGTGCCCGTGAAAAACTGTTTTTT; v_call: TRBV29-1; j_call: TRBJ1-4; clone_size: -; d_call: -
cdr3_aa: CASSAGTGYNSPLHF; cdr3_nt: TGTGCCAGCAGTGCGGGAACAGGGTACAATTCACCCCTCCACTTT; v_call: TRBV25-1; j_call: TRBJ1-6; clone_size: -; d_call: -
cdr3_aa: CASSPDRGNEQFF; cdr3_nt: TGTGCCAGCTCACCGGACAGGGGCAATGAGCAGTTCTTC; v_call: TRBV18; j_call: TRBJ2-1; clone_size: once; d_call: TRBD1
cdr3_aa: CASSPLGQGLSYEQYF; cdr3_nt: TGTGCCAGCTCACCATTGGGACAGGGGTTGTCCTACGAGCAGTACTTC; v_call: TRBV18; j_call: TRBJ2-7; clone_size: -; d_call: TRBD1
cdr3_aa: CASSLAGRGAGPNYGYTF; cdr3_nt: TGCGCCAGCAGCTTGGCCGGGCGGGGCGCCGGACCGAACTATGGCTACACCTTC; v_call: TRBV5-1; j_call: TRBJ1-2; clone_size: -; d_call: -
cdr3_aa: CAWSKQGVYGYTF; cdr3_nt: TGTGCCTGGAGCAAACAGGGTGTCTATGGCTACACCTTC; v_call: TRBV30; j_call: TRBJ1-2; clone_size: -; d_call: -
cdr3_aa: CSAETGSSEKLFF; cdr3_nt: TGCAGCGCCGAGACAGGGTCGAGTGAAAAACTGTTTTTT; v_call: TRBV29-1; j_call: TRBJ1-4; clone_size: -; d_call: TRBD1
cdr3_aa: CASSWKLAGVDTDTQYF; cdr3_nt: TGTGCCAGCAGCTGGAAACTAGCGGGAGTGGACACAGATACGCAGTATTTT; v_call: TRBV5-6; j_call: TRBJ2-3; clone_size: -; d_call: TRBD2
cdr3_aa: CASRRQGLNQPQHF; cdr3_nt: TGTGCCAGCAGAAGACAGGGCCTCAATCAGCCCCAGCATTTT; v_call: TRBV6-5; j_call: TRBJ1-5; clone_size: once; d_call: TRBD1
cdr3_aa: CSVDGLAGHTDTQYF; cdr3_nt: TGCAGCGTTGACGGGCTAGCGGGCCACACAGATACGCAGTATTTT; v_call: TRBV29-1; j_call: TRBJ2-3; clone_size: -; d_call: TRBD2
cdr3_aa: CATRLAGATDTQYF; cdr3_nt: TGTGCCACCAGACTAGCGGGAGCCACAGATACGCAGTATTTT; v_call: TRBV25-1; j_call: TRBJ2-3; clone_size: -; d_call: TRBD2
cdr3_aa: CASSLESFGSEKLFF; cdr3_nt: TGTGCCAGCAGCTTGGAATCTTTTGGTAGTGAAAAACTGTTTTTT; v_call: TRBV5-5; j_call: TRBJ1-4; clone_size: -; d_call: -
cdr3_aa: CASSLGLAGVVQYF; cdr3_nt: TGTGCCAGCAGCTTGGGTCTAGCGGGAGTGGTTCAGTACTTC; v_call: TRBV5-4; j_call: TRBJ2-4; clone_size: few; d_call: TRBD2